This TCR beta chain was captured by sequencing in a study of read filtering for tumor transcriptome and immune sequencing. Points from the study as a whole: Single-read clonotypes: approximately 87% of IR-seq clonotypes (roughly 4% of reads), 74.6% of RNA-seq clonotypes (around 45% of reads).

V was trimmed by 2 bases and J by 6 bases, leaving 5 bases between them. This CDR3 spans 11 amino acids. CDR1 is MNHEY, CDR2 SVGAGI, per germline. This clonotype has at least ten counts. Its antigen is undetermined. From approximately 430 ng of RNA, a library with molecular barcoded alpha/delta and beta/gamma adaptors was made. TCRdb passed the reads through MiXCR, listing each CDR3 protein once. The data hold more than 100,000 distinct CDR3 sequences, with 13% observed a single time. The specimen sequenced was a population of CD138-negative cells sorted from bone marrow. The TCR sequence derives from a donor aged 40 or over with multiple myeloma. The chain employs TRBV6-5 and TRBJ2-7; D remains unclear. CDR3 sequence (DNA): TGTGCCAGCAGTTACCGAGGCGAGCAGTACTTC. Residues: CASSYRGEQYF.